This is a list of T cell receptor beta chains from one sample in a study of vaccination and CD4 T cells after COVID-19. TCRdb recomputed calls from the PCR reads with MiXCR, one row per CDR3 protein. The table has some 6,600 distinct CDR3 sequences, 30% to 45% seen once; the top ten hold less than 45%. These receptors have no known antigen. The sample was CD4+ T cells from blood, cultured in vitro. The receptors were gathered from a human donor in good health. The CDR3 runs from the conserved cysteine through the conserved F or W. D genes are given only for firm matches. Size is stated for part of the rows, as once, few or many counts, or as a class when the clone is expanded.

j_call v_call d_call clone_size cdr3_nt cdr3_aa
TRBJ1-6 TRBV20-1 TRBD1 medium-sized TGCAGTGCTAGACCGGGACAGGGGTCTTCACCCCTCCACTTT CSARPGQGSSPLHF
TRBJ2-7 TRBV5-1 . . TGCGCCAGCAGCAGTTCTCGCTACGAGCAGTACTTC CASSSSRYEQYF
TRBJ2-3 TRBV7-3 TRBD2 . TGTGCCAGCAGCCCGACTAGCGGCACAGATACGCAGTATTTT CASSPTSGTDTQYF
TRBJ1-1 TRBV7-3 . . TGTGCCAGCAGCTTAACGTTCGGGGGGGCTTCTACTGAAGCTTTCTTT CASSLTFGGASTEAFF
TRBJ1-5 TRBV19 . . TGTGCCAGTAGTATTGGAGACAATCAGCCCCAGCATTTT CASSIGDNQPQHF
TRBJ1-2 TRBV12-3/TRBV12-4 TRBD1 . TGTGCCAGCAGTTTAGCGGGACAGCATCCTAACTATGGCTACACCTTC CASSLAGQHPNYGYTF
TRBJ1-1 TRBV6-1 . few TGTGCCAGCAGTGTCTCAAACCTGAACACTGAAGCTTTCTTT CASSVSNLNTEAFF
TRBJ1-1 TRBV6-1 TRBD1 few TGTGCCAGCATTACCCTCGCGGGACAGGGCTCTGAAGCTTTCTTT CASITLAGQGSEAFF
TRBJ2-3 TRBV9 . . TGTGCCAGCAGCGTAGCTAACACAGATACGCAGTATTTT CASSVANTDTQYF
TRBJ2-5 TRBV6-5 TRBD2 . TGTGCCAGCAGTTACTCTGGACTAGTTGAAGAGACCCAGTACTTC CASSYSGLVEETQYF
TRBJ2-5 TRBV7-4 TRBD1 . TGTGCCAGCAGCGCCGGGACAGTCCAAGAGACCCAGTACTTC CASSAGTVQETQYF
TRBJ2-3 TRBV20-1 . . TGCAGTGCTAGAGCTAGGACAGATACGCAGTATTTT CSARARTDTQYF
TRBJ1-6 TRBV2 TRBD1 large TGTGCCAGCAGATCGTCCGGGACAGGGCGTAATTCACCCCTCCACTTT CASRSSGTGRNSPLHF
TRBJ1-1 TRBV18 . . TGTGCCAGCTCACCAAGCGGGACTTTGAACACTGAAGCTTTCTTT CASSPSGTLNTEAFF
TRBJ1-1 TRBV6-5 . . TGTGCCAGCAGTTACTCGGGGGTGAACACTGAAGCTTTCTTT CASSYSGVNTEAFF
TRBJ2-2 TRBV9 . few TGTGCCAGCAGCAAAGTAGGGGAGCTGTTTTTT CASSKVGELFF
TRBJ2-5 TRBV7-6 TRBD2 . TGTGCCAGCAGCCTGACTAGCGGGGGGATCCAAGAGACCCAGTACTTC CASSLTSGGIQETQYF
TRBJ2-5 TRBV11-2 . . TGTGCCAGCAGCTTGTCCCCTCAAGAGACCCAGTACTTC CASSLSPQETQYF
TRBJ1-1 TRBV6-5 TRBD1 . TGTGCCAGCAGTTACAGGTCGAGGGGGCCGAACACTGAAGCTTTCTTT CASSYRSRGPNTEAFF
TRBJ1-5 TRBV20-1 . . TGCAGTGCTAAGGGCCCAGATAATCAGCCCCAGCATTTT CSAKGPDNQPQHF
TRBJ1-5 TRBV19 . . TGTGCCAGTAGTATCCCTCCGACAACTCGCAATCAGCCCCAGCATTTT CASSIPPTTRNQPQHF
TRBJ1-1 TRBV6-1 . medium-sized TGTGCCAGCAGTGAAATGAATGGGGGCCCGAACACTGAAGCTTTCTTT CASSEMNGGPNTEAFF
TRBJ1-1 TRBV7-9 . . TGTGCCTCCGGGGTGAACACTGAAGCTTTCTTT CASGVNTEAFF
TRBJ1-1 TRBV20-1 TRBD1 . TGCAGTGCTAGGCAGGGGGCCGGGGACACTGAAGCTTTCTTT CSARQGAGDTEAFF
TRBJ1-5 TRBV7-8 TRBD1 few TGTGCCAGCAGCCGCAGGGACAGGAGCAATCAGCCCCAGCATTTT CASSRRDRSNQPQHF
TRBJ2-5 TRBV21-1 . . TGTGCCAGCAGCAAATCTAACAAACTTGAGGGAGAGACCCAGTACTTC CASSKSNKLEGETQYF
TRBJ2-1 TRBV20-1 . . TGCAGTGCTAGGGAGAAGCTGAGGAGGGGGCTGTGGAATGAGCAGTTCTTC CSAREKLRRGLWNEQFF
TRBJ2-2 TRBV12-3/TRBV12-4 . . TGTGCCAGCAGTTTATCTCACTCCGGGCTGTTTTTT CASSLSHSGLFF
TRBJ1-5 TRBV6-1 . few TGTGCCAGCAGTGAAGGGGCAGGGAATCAGCCCCAGCATTTT CASSEGAGNQPQHF
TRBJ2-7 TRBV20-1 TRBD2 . TGCAGTGCTCCTTATTCACTAGCGGGGGGCGAGCAGTACTTC CSAPYSLAGGEQYF
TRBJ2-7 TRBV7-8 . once TGTGCCAGCAGCAACTACTACGAGCAGTACTTC CASSNYYEQYF
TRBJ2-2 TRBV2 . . TGTGCCAGCAGTGTCCTAGACGTTGGCACCGGGGAGCTGTTTTTT CASSVLDVGTGELFF
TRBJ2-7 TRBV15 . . TGTGCCACCAGCAGAGGAGGGACCGAAAACGAGCAGTACTTC CATSRGGTENEQYF
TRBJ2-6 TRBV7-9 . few TGTGCCAGCAGCTTAGAGGTCCCTGGGGCCAACGTCCTGACTTTC CASSLEVPGANVLTF
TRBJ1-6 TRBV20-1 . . TGCAGTGCTAGACGGGCAGAGATTAATTCACCCCTCCACTTT CSARRAEINSPLHF
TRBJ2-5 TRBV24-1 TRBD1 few TGTGCCACCAGTGATTCCCCCCGGACAGGGGGAGAGACCCAGTACTTC CATSDSPRTGGETQYF
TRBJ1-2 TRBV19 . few TGTGCCAGTAGTATATCAGGATCCTATGGCTACACCTTC CASSISGSYGYTF
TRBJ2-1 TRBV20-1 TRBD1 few TGCAGTGTCCCACCAGGGGGAAGGTACAATGAGCAGTTCTTC CSVPPGGRYNEQFF
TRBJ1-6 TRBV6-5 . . TGTGCCAGCAGTTACTCGAAAGGTTATAATTCACCCCTCCACTTT CASSYSKGYNSPLHF
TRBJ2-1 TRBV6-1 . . TGTGCCATCTCTGGGGGGTACAATGAGCAGTTCTTC CAISGGYNEQFF
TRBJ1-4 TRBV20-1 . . TGCAGTGCTAGCCTTCCGCTCGACGGGACCTGGGATGAAAAACTGTTTTTT CSASLPLDGTWDEKLFF
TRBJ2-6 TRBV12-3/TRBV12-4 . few TGTGCCACGAGGATGGGACGGGGGGCTTCTGGGGCCAACGTCCTGACTTTC CATRMGRGASGANVLTF
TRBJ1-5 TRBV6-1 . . TGTGCCAGCAGTCGGACGGTAAGCAATCAGCCCCAGCATTTT CASSRTVSNQPQHF
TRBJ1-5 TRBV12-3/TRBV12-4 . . TGTGCCAGCAGTTTCGGTCAGCCCCAGCATTTT CASSFGQPQHF
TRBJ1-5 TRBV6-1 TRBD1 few TGTGCCAGCAGTGACAGGGGGGCAGGGGCGCATTTT CASSDRGAGAHF
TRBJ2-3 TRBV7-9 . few TGTGCCAGCAGCTCGAAGGCGGCCAGCGGCACCGATACGCAGTATTTT CASSSKAASGTDTQYF
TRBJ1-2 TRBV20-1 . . TGCAGTGCGTCGGGCCGCTCCCGAGCTGGCTACACCTTC CSASGRSRAGYTF
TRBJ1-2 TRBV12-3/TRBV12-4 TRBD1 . TGTGCCAGCAGTCCGGGACAGGGCCGGGGCTATGGCTACACCTTC CASSPGQGRGYGYTF
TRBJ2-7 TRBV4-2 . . TGTGCCAGCAGCCAAGAGAGGCAGGGACCCTACGAGCAGTACTTC CASSQERQGPYEQYF